Below are 5 T cell receptor beta chains sequenced from a single sample in a study of T cell responses to AZD1222 COVID-19 vaccine (dated by TCRdb to about 2021). Interpreted using the paper, the time point label stands for: about 28 days (+/-7) after the second vaccine dose. Libraries were made using the immunoSEQ multiplex PCR assay. TCRdb mirrors the immuneACCESS table, restricted to in-frame sequences. Some clones are absent from its copies; in checked studies, under half trace to an unresolved V gene, and the reason for the others is unknown. This sample holds 90,000 to 120,000 clones; about 90% were observed only once. The ten largest clones represent 4.8% of the sample. The sample here was peripheral blood, taken 28 days after the second AZD1222 dose. These receptors all come from an adult who received the AZD1222 COVID-19 vaccine.

The chain links TRBV30 to TRBJ1-1; tentative D call: TRBD1 (5 bases). The CDR3 has 13 residues. V was trimmed by 8 bases and J by 0 bases, leaving 13 bases between them. The germline CDR1 and CDR2 sequences are GTSNPN and SVGIG (reference sequence). This chain's CDR3 is CALRASLNTEAFF. The DNA for the CDR3 is TGTGCCCTCAGGGCCTCCCTGAACACTGAAGCTTTCTTT. The variable domain in full, completed from reference TRBV30 and TRBJ1-1, reads SQTIHQWPATLVQPVGSPLSLECTVEGTSNPNLYWYRQAAGRGLQLLFYSVGIGQISSEVPQNLSASRPQDRQFILSSKKLLLSDSGFYLCALRASLNTEAFFGQGTRLTVV.

This chain links TRBV6-5 with TRBJ2-7; no clear D. The V gene's germline CDR1 is MNHEY and CDR2 SVGAGI. This CDR3 comprises 14 residues. The V gene lost 8 bases and the J gene lost 1 base, with 15 bases spanning the gap. CDR3 protein: CASGPRLGSYEQYF. CDR3 coding DNA: TGTGCCAGCGGACCCCGACTGGGTTCCTACGAGCAGTACTTC.

This chain joins TRBV28 and TRBJ1-6; D remains unclear. This CDR3 spans 12 amino acids. V lost 4 bases and J 7 bases, leaving 5 bases between the germline ends. In germline, CDR1 is MDHEN, CDR2 SYDVKM. In nucleotides, the CDR3 is TGTGCCAGCAGTTCCGGGAATTCACCCCTCCACTTT. Translation: CASSSGNSPLHF.

The V and J genes are TRBV5-1 and TRBJ2-2, with 8 bases lining up with TRBD1. Unmatched junction bases numbered 9, after V lost 3 bases and J lost 5 bases. Germline V gene sequence: CDR1 SGHRS, CDR2 YFSETQ. This CDR3 contains 16 residues. The CDR3 spells CASSYGRGLGTGELFF. Written as DNA, the CDR3 is TGCGCCAGCAGCTATGGCAGGGGGCTAGGAACCGGGGAGCTGTTTTTT.

The CDR3 nucleotides are TGTGCCAGCAGCACCGTCGTGAAGGGGATGGATGGCTACACCTTC. The encoded protein is CASSTVVKGMDGYTF. The chain links TRBV7-2 to TRBJ1-2, with D tentatively TRBD1 (5 bases). The germline CDR1 and CDR2 sequences are SGHTA and FQGNSA. Trimming cost V 5 bases and J 6 bases, with 19 bases left between them. CDR3 length equals 15 residues.